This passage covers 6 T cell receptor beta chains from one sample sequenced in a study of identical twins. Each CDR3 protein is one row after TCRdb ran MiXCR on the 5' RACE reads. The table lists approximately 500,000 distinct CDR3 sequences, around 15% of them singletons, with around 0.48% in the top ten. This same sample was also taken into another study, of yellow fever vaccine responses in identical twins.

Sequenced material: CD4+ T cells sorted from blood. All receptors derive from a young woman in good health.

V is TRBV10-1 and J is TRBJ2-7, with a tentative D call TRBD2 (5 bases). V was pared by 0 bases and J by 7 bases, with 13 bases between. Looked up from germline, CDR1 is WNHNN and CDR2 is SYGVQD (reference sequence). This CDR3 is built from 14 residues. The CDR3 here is CASSESPKTGEQYF. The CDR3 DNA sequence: TGCGCCAGCAGTGAGTCGCCCAAGACGGGGGAGCAGTACTTC.

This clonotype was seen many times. The CDR3 is CASSWTPAGHSGGNEQFF. Here the CDR3 DNA reads TGCGCCAGCAGCTGGACCCCAGCCGGGCACAGCGGGGGGAATGAGCAGTTCTTC. The genes are TRBV5-1 and TRBJ2-1, with 9 positions matching TRBD2. The CDR3 sequence is 18 residues long. Looked up from germline, CDR1 is SGHRS and CDR2 is YFSETQ. The ends lost 3 bases at V and 7 bases at J; junction bases unmatched: 17.

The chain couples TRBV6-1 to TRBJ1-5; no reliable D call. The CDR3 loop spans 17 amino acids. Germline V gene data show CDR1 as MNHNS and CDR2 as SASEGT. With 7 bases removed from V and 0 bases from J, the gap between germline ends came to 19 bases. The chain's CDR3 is CASTGLSDGGSNQPQHF. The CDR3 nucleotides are TGTGCCAGCACAGGTCTTTCGGACGGCGGTAGCAATCAGCCCCAGCATTTT.

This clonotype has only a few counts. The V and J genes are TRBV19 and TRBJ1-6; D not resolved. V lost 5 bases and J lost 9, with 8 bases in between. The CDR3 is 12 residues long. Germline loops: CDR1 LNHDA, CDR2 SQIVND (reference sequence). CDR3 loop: CASSQRGSPLHF. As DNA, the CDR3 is TGTGCCAGTAGTCAAAGAGGTTCACCCCTCCACTTT.

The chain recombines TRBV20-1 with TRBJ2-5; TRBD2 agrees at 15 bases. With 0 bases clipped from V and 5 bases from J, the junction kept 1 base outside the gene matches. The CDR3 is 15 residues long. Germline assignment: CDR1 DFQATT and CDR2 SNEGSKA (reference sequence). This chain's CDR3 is CSAREGTSGRETQYF. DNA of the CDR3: TGCAGTGCTAGAGAAGGGACTAGCGGGAGGGAGACCCAGTACTTC.

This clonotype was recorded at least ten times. The CDR3 loop is CASSRLFVEPQHF. In DNA, the CDR3 is TGCGCCAGCAGCCGCTTATTTGTAGAGCCCCAGCATTTT. The rearrangement joins TRBV4-1 to TRBJ1-5; D is unclear. The CDR3 is 13 amino acids. Deletions cut 4 bases from V and 8 bases from J, with 12 bases between. The germline CDR1 and CDR2 sequences are MGHRA and YSYEKL.